This record looks at one TCR beta chain sequence and its context. There are many counts of this clonotype. Its antigen is not yet known. Base quality data are lacking; no much larger clone is found one base away. The time point label of this sample denotes: sample taken at primary tumor resection. Samples were obtained from approximately 76 patients with early-stage, untreated non-small cell lung cancer from the lung TRACERx cohort. For TCR sequencing, whole RNA was extracted from tumor and nontumor lung tissue, or from cryopreserved PBMC samples, and no cell sorting was done. A patient was chosen for TCR sequencing only when enough RNA was available from at least two tumor regions. A distance of 17 bases separates the germline ends of V and J, which lose 5 bases and 5 bases respectively. From cysteine to phenylalanine, the CDR3 is 15 amino acids long. Only the CDR3 DNA stays, 45 bases, in frame from base 1. Via the germline V gene, CDR1 is SGHTA and CDR2 FQGNSA.

Library creation used 5' RACE. These reads were obtained on a NextSeq 500. The TCR library protocol attached a unique molecular identifier to each TCR cDNA molecule to allow correction of PCR and sequencing errors. The paper's data handling went like this. Decombinator tools were used for TCR identification, UMI-based error correction and CDR3 extraction. TCRs above a frequency of 2 per 1,000, corresponding to the top 1% of the tumor frequency distribution, were defined as expanded. Renyi diversity was computed with the R vegan package after each repertoire had been subsampled 100 times to 5,000 TCRs. CDR3 similarity networks were constructed using string-kernel similarity of amino acid triplets, with links drawn between CDR3s whose pairwise similarity was above 0.82. TCRdb trimmed the raw reads at Q25, called clones with MiXCR and kept productive beta chains. Rows are unified per CDR3 protein, each entry keeping the most common DNA and genes. The V and J calls follow TCRdb's processing rather than the paper's. This sample is represented by tens of thousands of distinct CDR3 sequences; around 5.2% of them were singletons. The ten largest clones capture roughly 25% of the sample.

This entry comes from a study of spatial heterogeneity in lung cancer (dated by TCRdb to 2018 to 2020). A note on the overall study: Beta-chain transcripts were consistently detected in greater numbers than alpha-chain transcripts, which likely reflects a higher abundance of beta-chain transcripts. In the raw uncorrected reads, each unique combination of TCR and UMI appeared more than ten times on average. TCR alpha and beta repertoires were quantitatively compared across multiple tumor regions, matched nontumor lung and blood in non-small cell lung cancer. Nonsynonymous mutation counts, determined by whole-exome sequencing of tumor tissue, were related to features of the TCR repertoire. At surgery, 200 or so tumor regions, roughly 62 matched nontumor lung samples and 56 PBMC samples were TCR-sequenced for both alpha and beta chains.

Overall study results and their limits: Ubiquitous expanded tumor TCRs were found in blood more often at tumor resection than at routine follow-up. Confirming at a functional level the hypothesis that regional TCRs recognize regional mutations was considered to require additional single-cell paired TCR alpha and beta sequencing.

This TCR was recovered from a female donor with early-stage non-small cell lung cancer. This receptor chain uses TRBV7-2 and TRBJ2-3; the D gene is possibly TRBD1 or TRBD2, with 6 bases matching each. Sequenced material: PBMCs, taken at surgery. CDR3 region: CASSPGTLGGDTQYF. At the DNA level, the sequence is TGTGCCAGCAGCCCCGGGACATTGGGGGGAGATACGCAGTATTTT. The full variable domain, completed from the reference TRBV7-2 and TRBJ2-3 proteins outside the CDR3, reads GAGVSQSPSNKVTEKGKDVELRCDPISGHTALYWYRQSLGQGLEFLIYFQGNSAPDKSGLPSDRFSAERTGGSVSTLTIQRTQQEDSAVYLCASSPGTLGGDTQYFGPGTRLTVL.